The clone carrying this TCR beta chain was seen only once. Its specificity is unknown. Germline V gives CDR1 SGHAT, CDR2 FQNNGV. CDR3 size: 15 residues. Germline trimming cut 5 bases from V and 4 bases from J; bases unmatched to any gene: 8. Sample-barcoded 5' priming and a J-beta primer mix drove a second PCR of roughly 7 to 11 cycles. TCRdb re-derived calls from the 5' RACE reads in MiXCR, one entry per CDR3 protein. In the table there are 780,000 or so distinct CDR3 sequences, roughly 25% of which are singletons. The source of the sample is a study of blood T cells in healthy people across ages. Study-wide findings and caveats: A roughly linear fall in TCR beta diversity per million T cells was seen with increasing age.

Separately, the same data were catalogued under a study of T cells of mothers and their children.

The V and J genes are TRBV11-2 and TRBJ2-7; 10 nucleotides line up with TRBD1. This receptor was identified in a boy aged 10-17 years in good health. The sample was blood. CDR3 loop: CASSGPGTGEYEQYF. Here the CDR3 DNA reads TGTGCCAGCAGCGGACCCGGGACAGGGGAGTACGAGCAGTACTTC.